The 29 T cell receptor beta chains presented below share a single source sample, sequenced in a study of T cells in narcolepsy. The table came from immunoSEQ multiplex PCR; TCRdb's copy has only in-frame clones and leaves some out. The repertoire holds under 40,000 clones, about 85% seen once, with 1.1% in the top ten. The sample was CD45RA- memory CD4+ T cells from PBMCs. All receptors come from a human donor with narcolepsy.

In its sample, this clone was seen a few times. The rearrangement joins TRBV6-1 to TRBJ2-7; 7 bases are a match to TRBD2. The germline CDR1 and CDR2 sequences are MNHNS and SASEGT. The CDR3 spans 11 residues. V lost 6 bases and J lost 4; bases outside the gene matches: 0. CDR3 nucleotides: TGTGCCAGCAGAGCGGGGTACGAGCAGTACTTC. Translating it yields CASRAGYEQYF.

The chain links TRBV30 to TRBJ1-1, with D maybe TRBD1 (5 bases). The CDR3 covers 13 residues. In germline, CDR1 is GTSNPN, CDR2 SVGIG (reference sequence). Trimming removed 5 bases from V and 1 base from J, with 11 bases in between. The CDR3 spells CAWSGRPNTEAFF. CDR3 nucleotide sequence: TGTGCCTGGTCGGGGCGGCCGAACACTGAAGCTTTCTTT.

A note on this clone: Additional DNA sequences in this sample encode the identical CDR3. The rearrangement joins TRBV2 to TRBJ2-4; TRBD2 matches at 14 bases. This CDR3 is 16 amino acids long. From germline, CDR1 is SNHLY and CDR2 FYNNEI. V was clipped by 6 bases and J by 3 bases; unmatched bases: 4. CDR3 nucleotide sequence: TGTGCCAGCAGGCGCGGGACTAGCGGGAGCAAAAACATTCAGTACTTC. It specifies CASRRGTSGSKNIQYF. Full variable domain (rest looked up from reference TRBV2 and TRBJ2-4): EPEVTQTPSHQVTQMGQEVILRCVPISNHLYFYWYRQILGQKVEFLVSFYNNEISEKSEIFDDQFSVERPDGSNFTLKIRSTKLEDSAMYFCASRRGTSGSKNIQYFGAGTRLSVL.

The chain is built from TRBV5-6 and TRBJ2-5; TRBD2 matches 7 bases. Trimming cost V 4 bases and J 0 bases; bases outside gene matches: 3. CDR1 and CDR2 from the germline V gene are SGHDT and YYEEEE. The CDR3 is made up of 14 amino acids. The CDR3 nucleotides are TGTGCCAGCAGCCGGGGGGTGAACCAAGAGACCCAGTACTTC. Its protein product is CASSRGVNQETQYF. Together with reference TRBV5-6 and TRBJ2-5, the CDR3 gives the full variable domain: DAGVTQSPTHLIKTRGQQVTLRCSPKSGHDTVSWYQQALGQGPQFIFQYYEEEERQRGNFPDRFSGHQFPNYSSELNVNALLLGDSALYLCASSRGVNQETQYFGPGTRLLVL.

The chain carries TRBV2 and TRBJ2-1, with 9 bases matching TRBD2. The V gene's germline CDR1 is SNHLY and CDR2 FYNNEI. Unmatched junction bases numbered 9, after V lost 7 bases and J lost 8 bases. The CDR3 spans 14 residues. CDR3 sequence: CASTLAGPFDEQFF. The CDR3 nucleotides read TGTGCCAGCACCCTAGCGGGACCTTTCGATGAGCAGTTCTTC.

J is TRBJ2-1 and V is TRBV11-2, with 7 bases identical to TRBD2. CDR3 length: 13 amino acids. J was trimmed by 6 bases and V by 2 bases; bases with no gene match: 1. Per germline, CDR1 SGHAT and CDR2 FQNNGV. The CDR3 nucleotides read TGTGCCAGCAGCTTACAGCGGGGCAATGAGCAGTTCTTC. Translated, it gives CASSLQRGNEQFF.

The gene calls are TRBV9 and TRBJ2-1, with D perhaps given as TRBD1 or TRBD2 (5 bases each). V dropped 0 bases and J dropped 3 bases, with 10 bases sitting between them. Germline V gene lookup returns CDR1 SGDLS and CDR2 YYNGEE. The CDR3 is made up of 15 amino acids. The CDR3 nucleotides are TGTGCCAGCAGCGTAGGGGGGAGAGACTACAATGAGCAGTTCTTC. Amino acid sequence: CASSVGGRDYNEQFF.

This chain uses TRBV7-2 with TRBJ2-5; the match to TRBD2 covers 9 bases. The J call may be mistaken, given a closer DNA end match to TRBJ2-7. CDR3 length: 18 residues. Germline V gene data show CDR1 as SGHTA and CDR2 as FQGNSA. CDR3 bases: TGTGCCAGCAGCTTAGCCGTACTAGCGGGTTACACCTCCTACGAGCAGTACTTC. Amino acids: CASSLAVLAGYTSYEQYF.

The J gene is TRBJ1-1, the V gene TRBV6-4; possible D gene TRBD1, 5 bases. Germline V gene lookup returns CDR1 MRHNA and CDR2 SNTAGT. V lost 6 bases and J 2 bases, leaving 13 bases between the germline ends. This CDR3 contains 14 residues. The CDR3 bases are TGTGCCAGCAGATTCGACAGCCTAAACACTGAAGCTTTCTTT. Amino acids: CASRFDSLNTEAFF.

The J gene is TRBJ1-1, the V gene TRBV5-1; possibly TRBD1 for D (6 bases). Germline V gene lookup returns CDR1 SGHRS and CDR2 YFSETQ. The CDR3 is 12 residues long. Deletions cut 6 bases from V and 6 bases from J, with 12 bases between. The CDR3 nucleotides read TGCGCCAGCAAGGGCAGGGGTCCTGAAGCTTTCTTT. Its translation: CASKGRGPEAFF.

The chain carries TRBV30 and TRBJ2-3; weak D call: TRBD2 (6 bases). The CDR3 sequence is 14 residues long. V lost 5 bases, J lost 1 base, and 13 bases lay in between. Per the germline V gene, CDR1 is GTSNPN and CDR2 is SVGIG (reference sequence). CDR3 nucleotide sequence: TGTGCCTGGGGCGGGGCTGCAGGCACAGATACGCAGTATTTT. As protein: CAWGGAAGTDTQYF. Based on the CDR3 plus reference TRBV30 and TRBJ2-3, the full variable domain is SQTIHQWPATLVQPVGSPLSLECTVEGTSNPNLYWYRQAAGRGLQLLFYSVGIGQISSEVPQNLSASRPQDRQFILSSKKLLLSDSGFYLCAWGGAAGTDTQYFGPGTRLTVL.

The J gene is TRBJ2-7, the V gene TRBV5-1; possible D gene TRBD1, 5 bases. Germline V gives CDR1 SGHRS, CDR2 YFSETQ. The CDR3 extends over 15 amino acids. V lost 3 bases and J lost 0, with 13 bases in between. The CDR3 DNA sequence: TGCGCCAGCAGCTATGGGGCCTCGAGCTCCTACGAGCAGTACTTC. Its translation: CASSYGASSSYEQYF. Complete variable domain (other parts from reference TRBV5-1 and TRBJ2-7): KAGVTQTPRYLIKTRGQQVTLSCSPISGHRSVSWYQQTPGQGLQFLFEYFSETQRNKGNFPGRFSGRQFSNSRSEMNVSTLELGDSALYLCASSYGASSSYEQYFGPGTRLTVT.

The table lists this clone with a few counts. The rearrangement uses TRBV14 and TRBJ2-7; possibly TRBD2 for D (6 bases). The CDR3 is made up of 11 amino acids. Germline V gene sequence: CDR1 SGHDN, CDR2 FVKESK. V was pared by 8 bases and J by 7 bases, with 12 bases between. The CDR3 nucleotides are TGTGCCAGCGCGGGACGCCGGGAGCAGTACTTC. This translates into CASAGRREQYF.

The chain uses TRBV21-1 and TRBJ2-1; the D segment call TRBD1 is taken from the table without a DNA check. TRBV21-1 is flagged as a pseudogene. This CDR3 spans 15 amino acids. CDR3 in amino acids: CAGARKGTALNEQFF. CDR3 DNA: TGTGCCGGGGCTAGGAAGGGGACAGCCCTCAATGAGCAGTTCTTC.

The chain links TRBV30 to TRBJ1-1, with 9 nucleotides matching TRBD1. CDR3 size: 12 residues. CDR1 is GTSNPN, CDR2 SVGIG, per germline (reference sequence). J was trimmed by 7 bases and V by 3 bases; bases with no gene match: 3. This chain's CDR3 is CAWRQGAGEAFF. CDR3 bases: TGTGCCTGGAGACAGGGGGCCGGTGAAGCTTTCTTT.

A word on this clone: Other nucleotide sequences in the sample specify the same CDR3. This rearrangement joins TRBV28 to TRBJ2-7; D is unclear. The CDR3 loop spans 13 amino acids. V lost 4 bases to trimming and J lost 4 bases, with 11 bases between them. Germline CDR1 reads MDHEN; CDR2 reads SYDVKM. The CDR3 bases are TGTGCCAGCAGTTCCCATCTGGGGTACGAGCAGTACTTC. Amino acid sequence: CASSSHLGYEQYF.

CDR3: CASSLFFRQTSSGNTIYF. The CDR3 region has the DNA TGTGCCAGCAGCTTATTTTTCCGGCAGACATCCTCTGGAAACACCATATATTTT. The rearrangement joins TRBV11-2 to TRBJ1-3; D remains unclear. CDR3 size: 18 residues. V was trimmed by 2 bases and J by 0 bases, leaving 17 bases between them. CDR1 SGHAT and CDR2 FQNNGV come from the germline V gene.

This rearrangement joins TRBV5-1 to TRBJ2-3; D gene ambiguous. The CDR3 spans 17 residues. Germline CDR1 SGHRS, CDR2 YFSETQ. The V gene lost 3 bases and the J gene lost 7 bases, with 24 bases spanning the gap. CDR3 bases: TGCGCCAGCAGCTCATTAGGCCTCCTGGGATTCAATAATACGCAGTATTTT. Its translation is CASSSLGLLGFNNTQYF.

The chain carries TRBV4-2 and TRBJ2-5; TRBD2 aligns across 8 bases. Near its end, the DNA agrees better with TRBJ2-7, so the J call may be wrong. The V gene's germline CDR1 is LGHNA and CDR2 YNFKEQ. CDR3 length: 19 residues. The CDR3 coding sequence is TGTGCCAGCAGCCAAGAAGGCGAGCGCAAGCGGGGGACATCCTACGAGCAGTACTTC. Its translation: CASSQEGERKRGTSYEQYF.

This clone was counted only a few times. V and J are TRBV4-1 and TRBJ2-1; D remains ambiguous. Trimming stripped 0 bases from V and 1 base from J, with 7 bases between. CDR1 and CDR2 (germline): MGHRA, YSYEKL. The CDR3 is 15 residues long. CDR3 DNA sequence: TGCGCCAGCAGCCAAGATCCAGCGTCCTACAATGAGCAGTTCTTC. It translates to CASSQDPASYNEQFF.

The chain couples TRBV11-3 to TRBJ1-1; D may be TRBD1 (5 bases). Germline CDR1 SGHNT, CDR2 YENEEA. V was pared by 5 bases and J by 5 bases, with 18 bases between. The CDR3 has 15 amino acids. CDR3 nucleotides: TGTGCCAGCAGCCCCGCCACAGGTGGTATGACTGAAGCTTTCTTT. This translates into CASSPATGGMTEAFF. Complete variable domain (other parts from reference TRBV11-3 and TRBJ1-1): EAGVVQSPRYKIIEKKQPVAFWCNPISGHNTLYWYLQNLGQGPELLIRYENEEAVDDSQLPKDRFSAERLKGVDSTLKIQPAELGDSAVYLCASSPATGGMTEAFFGQGTRLTVV.

V usage is TRBV11-2 and J usage is TRBJ2-2, with 12 bases matching TRBD2. J gave up 4 bases and V 1 base, and 7 bases lay outside the gene matches. Germline lookup yields CDR1 SGHAT and CDR2 FQNNGV. There are 18 residues in the CDR3. The DNA of the CDR3 is TGTGCCAGCAGCTTAGGAAAGACTAGCGGGAGTTTCACCGGGGAGCTGTTTTTT. This encodes CASSLGKTSGSFTGELFF.

In the case of this clone: Other DNA sequences in this specimen translate into the identical CDR3. The V and J genes are TRBV14 and TRBJ2-5; no clear D. The CDR3 length is 12 residues. Looked up from germline, CDR1 is SGHDN and CDR2 is FVKESK. Trimming left V 3 bases short and J 3 bases short, with 5 bases between. Written as DNA, the CDR3 is TGTGCCAGCAGCCATCTAAAAGAGACCCAGTACTTC. It yields the protein CASSHLKETQYF.

This clone has only a few counts. This sequence joins TRBV21-1 and TRBJ2-7. TRBV21-1 is reported as a pseudogene. The CDR3 is 18 residues long. The CDR3 DNA follows: TGTGCCAGCAGCAAAGTTCCTAAAAGGGGGACTGTGAACTACGAGCAGTACTTC. This sequence encodes CASSKVPKRGTVNYEQYF.

This chain uses TRBV7-8 with TRBJ1-1; D is uncertain. The CDR3 covers 16 residues. Trimming took off 0 bases at V and 1 base at J, with 12 bases between the two ends. Germline V gives CDR1 SGHVS, CDR2 FQNEAQ. As DNA, the CDR3 is TGTGCCAGCAGCTTAGCGGCTCATTCAGCGAACACTGAAGCTTTCTTT. It translates to CASSLAAHSANTEAFF.

V and J are TRBV5-1 and TRBJ2-1, with D maybe TRBD2 (6 bases). This CDR3 is built from 17 residues. Germline CDR1 and CDR2: SGHRS and YFSETQ. Trimming shortened V by 0 bases and J by 0 bases, and 13 bases separated the two germline ends. The CDR3, as DNA: TGCGCCAGCAGCTTGGCGGCGGGGAGCAGCTCCTACAATGAGCAGTTCTTC. Translating it yields CASSLAAGSSSYNEQFF.

This sequence joins TRBV19 and TRBJ2-5; D remains unclear. V was shortened by 5 bases and J by 5 bases, with 15 bases between the two germline ends. Germline CDR1 LNHDA, CDR2 SQIVND (reference sequence). The CDR3 runs 14 residues. The CDR3 DNA reads as TGTGCCAGTAGTTCGGTGACGGGTCAGGAGACCCAGTACTTC. Its protein is CASSSVTGQETQYF.

The chain recombines TRBV15 with TRBJ1-1, with TRBD1 matching over 8 bases. Germline V lookup: CDR1 LNHNV, CDR2 YYDKDF (reference sequence). The CDR3 runs to 13 residues. Unmatched junction bases numbered 8, after V lost 8 bases and J lost 6 bases. For the CDR3, the DNA is TGTGCCACCCGCGGACAGGGCCGGCCTGAAGCTTTCTTT. It specifies CATRGQGRPEAFF.

The V and J genes are TRBV28 and TRBJ1-3; D unclear. The CDR3 runs 15 residues. Germline loops: CDR1 MDHEN, CDR2 SYDVKM. Trimming removed 2 bases at V and 4 bases at J, with 12 bases between. In DNA, the CDR3 is TGTGCCAGCAGTTTACCCAGAGGGCAGGGAAACACCATATATTTT. It is translated as CASSLPRGQGNTIYF. The full variable domain, its missing parts supplied by reference TRBV28 and TRBJ1-3, is DVKVTQSSRYLVKRTGEKVFLECVQDMDHENMFWYRQDPGLGLRLIYFSYDVKMKEKGDIPEGYSVSREKKERFSLILESASTNQTSMYLCASSLPRGQGNTIYFGEGSWLTVV.